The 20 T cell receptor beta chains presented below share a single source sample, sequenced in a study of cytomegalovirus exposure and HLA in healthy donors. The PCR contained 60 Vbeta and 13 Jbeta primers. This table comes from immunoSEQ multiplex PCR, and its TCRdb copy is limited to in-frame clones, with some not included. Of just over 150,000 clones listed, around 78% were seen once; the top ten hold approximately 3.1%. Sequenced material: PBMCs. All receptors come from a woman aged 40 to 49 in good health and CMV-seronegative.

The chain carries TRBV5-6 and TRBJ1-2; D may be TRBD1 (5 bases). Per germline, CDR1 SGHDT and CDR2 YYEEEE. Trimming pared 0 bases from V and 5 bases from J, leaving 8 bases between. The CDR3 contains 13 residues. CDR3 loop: CASSLGAGYGYTF. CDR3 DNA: TGTGCCAGCAGCTTGGGGGCAGGGTATGGCTACACCTTC.

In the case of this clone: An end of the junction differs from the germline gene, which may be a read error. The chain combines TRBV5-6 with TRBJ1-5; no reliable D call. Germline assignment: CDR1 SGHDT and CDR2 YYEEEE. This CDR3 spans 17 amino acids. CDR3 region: CASSRSPQTSSHQPQHF. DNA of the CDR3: TGTGCCAGCAGCAGATCCCCGCAGACCAGTAGCCATCAGCCCCAGCATTTT. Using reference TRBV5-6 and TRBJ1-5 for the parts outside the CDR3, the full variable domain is DAGVTQSPTHLIKTRGQQVTLRCSPKSGHDTVSWYQQALGQGPQFIFQYYEEEERQRGNFPDRFSGHQFPNYSSELNVNALLLGDSALYLCASSRSPQTSSHQPQHFGDGTRLSIL.

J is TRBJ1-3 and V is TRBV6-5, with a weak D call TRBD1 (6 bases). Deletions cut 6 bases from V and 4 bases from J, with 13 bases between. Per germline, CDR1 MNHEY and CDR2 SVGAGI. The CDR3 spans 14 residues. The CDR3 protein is CASSSTGLGNTIYF. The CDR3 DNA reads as TGTGCCAGCAGCTCGACAGGTCTCGGAAACACCATATATTTT.

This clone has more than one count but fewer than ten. CDR3 bases: TGCGCCAGCAGCCAAACCGGGACAGGGAATTACGAGCAGTACTTC. The encoded protein is CASSQTGTGNYEQYF. The chain joins TRBV4-1 to TRBJ2-7, with 9 bases lining up with TRBD1. CDR1 and CDR2 (germline): MGHRA, YSYEKL. Trimming removed 2 bases from V and 4 bases from J; junction bases left unmatched: 6. The CDR3 is 15 amino acids.

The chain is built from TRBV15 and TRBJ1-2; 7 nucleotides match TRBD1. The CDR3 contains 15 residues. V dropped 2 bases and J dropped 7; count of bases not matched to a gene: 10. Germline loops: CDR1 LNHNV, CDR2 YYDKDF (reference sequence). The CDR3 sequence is CATSRNQQGIGGYTF. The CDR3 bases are TGTGCCACCAGCAGAAACCAACAGGGGATCGGTGGCTACACCTTC.

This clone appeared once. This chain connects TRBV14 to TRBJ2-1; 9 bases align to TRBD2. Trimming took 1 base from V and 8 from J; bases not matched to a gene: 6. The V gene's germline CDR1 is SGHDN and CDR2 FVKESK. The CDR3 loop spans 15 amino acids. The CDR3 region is CASSQGRGGAYEQFF. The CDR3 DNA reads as TGTGCCAGCAGCCAAGGGCGCGGGGGGGCGTATGAGCAGTTCTTC.

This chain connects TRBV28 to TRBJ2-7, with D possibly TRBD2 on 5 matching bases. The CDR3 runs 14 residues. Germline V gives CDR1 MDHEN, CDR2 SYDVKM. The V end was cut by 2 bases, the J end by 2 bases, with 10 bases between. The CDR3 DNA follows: TGTGCCAGCAGTTTAGGATCGGGGACCTACGAGCAGTACTTC. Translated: CASSLGSGTYEQYF.

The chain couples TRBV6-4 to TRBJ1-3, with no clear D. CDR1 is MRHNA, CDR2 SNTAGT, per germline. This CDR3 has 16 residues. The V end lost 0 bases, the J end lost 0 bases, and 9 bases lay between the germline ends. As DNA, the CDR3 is TGTGCCAGCAGTGACTCGTGGCAGCGCTCTGGAAACACCATATATTTT. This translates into CASSDSWQRSGNTIYF.

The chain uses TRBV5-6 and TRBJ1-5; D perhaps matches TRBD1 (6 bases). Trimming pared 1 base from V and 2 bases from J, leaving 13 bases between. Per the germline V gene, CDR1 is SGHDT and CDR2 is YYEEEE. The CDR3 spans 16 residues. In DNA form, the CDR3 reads TGTGCCAGCAGCTTGTTGGGGGCTACCGGCAATCAGCCCCAGCATTTT. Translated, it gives CASSLLGATGNQPQHF.

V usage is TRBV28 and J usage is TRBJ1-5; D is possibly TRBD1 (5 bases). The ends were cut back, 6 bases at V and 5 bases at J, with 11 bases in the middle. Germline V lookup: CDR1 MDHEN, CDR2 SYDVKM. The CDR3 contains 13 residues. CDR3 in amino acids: CASRMGGDQPQHF. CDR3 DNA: TGTGCCAGCAGAATGGGAGGGGATCAGCCCCAGCATTTT.

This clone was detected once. The CDR3 region has the DNA TGCGCCAGCAGCCATGGGCGGGAAGCTCATAATCAGGTCCACTTT. This codes for CASSHGREAHNQVHF. The chain has TRBV4-1 and TRBJ1-6; D remains ambiguous. This CDR3 has 15 amino acids. Germline CDR1 reads MGHRA; CDR2 reads YSYEKL. The germline V and J ends were trimmed by 3 bases and 17 bases, with 23 bases remaining between them.

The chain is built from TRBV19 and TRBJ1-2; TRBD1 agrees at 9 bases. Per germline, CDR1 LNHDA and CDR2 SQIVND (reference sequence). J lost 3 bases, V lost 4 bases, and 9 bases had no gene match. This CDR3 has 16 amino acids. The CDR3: CASSTGTGRVDYGYTF. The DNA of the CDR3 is TGTGCCAGTAGTACGGGGACAGGGAGAGTTGACTATGGCTACACCTTC.

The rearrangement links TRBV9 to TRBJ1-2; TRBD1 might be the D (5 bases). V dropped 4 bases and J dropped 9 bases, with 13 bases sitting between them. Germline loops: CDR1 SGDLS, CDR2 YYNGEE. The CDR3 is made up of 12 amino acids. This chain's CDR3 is CASSSTTVRYTF. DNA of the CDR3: TGTGCCAGCAGCTCCACGACAGTACGCTACACCTTC.

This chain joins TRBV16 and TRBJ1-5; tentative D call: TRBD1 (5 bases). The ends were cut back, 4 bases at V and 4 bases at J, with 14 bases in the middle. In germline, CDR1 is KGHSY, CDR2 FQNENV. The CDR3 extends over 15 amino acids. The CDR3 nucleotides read TGTGCCAGCAGCCTAGGAGCAGGGTGGAATCAGCCCCAGCATTTT. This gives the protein CASSLGAGWNQPQHF.

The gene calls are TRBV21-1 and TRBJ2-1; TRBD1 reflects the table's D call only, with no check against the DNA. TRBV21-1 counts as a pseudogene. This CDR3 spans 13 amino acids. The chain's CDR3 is CASSKGRNNEQFF. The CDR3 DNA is TGTGCCAGCAGCAAAGGCAGAAACAATGAGCAGTTCTTC.

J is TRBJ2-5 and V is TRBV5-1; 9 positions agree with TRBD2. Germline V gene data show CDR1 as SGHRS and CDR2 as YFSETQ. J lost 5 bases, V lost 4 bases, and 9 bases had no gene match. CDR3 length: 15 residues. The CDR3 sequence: CASSPGGLARETQYF. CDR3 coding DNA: TGCGCCAGCAGCCCCGGTGGACTAGCGCGGGAGACCCAGTACTTC.

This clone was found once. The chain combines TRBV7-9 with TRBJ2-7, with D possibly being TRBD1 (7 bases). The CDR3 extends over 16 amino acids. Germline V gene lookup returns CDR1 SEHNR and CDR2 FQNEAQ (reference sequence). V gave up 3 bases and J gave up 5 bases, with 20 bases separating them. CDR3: CASSLDRGLRGNEQYF. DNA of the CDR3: TGTGCCAGCAGCTTGGATAGGGGGCTACGGGGGAACGAGCAGTACTTC.

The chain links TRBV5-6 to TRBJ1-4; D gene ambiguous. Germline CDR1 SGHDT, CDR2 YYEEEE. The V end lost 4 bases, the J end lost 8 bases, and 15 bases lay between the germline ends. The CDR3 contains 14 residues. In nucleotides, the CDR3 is TGTGCCAGCAGCCTCCCTGGCCCGGGGGAAAAACTGTTTTTT. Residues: CASSLPGPGEKLFF.

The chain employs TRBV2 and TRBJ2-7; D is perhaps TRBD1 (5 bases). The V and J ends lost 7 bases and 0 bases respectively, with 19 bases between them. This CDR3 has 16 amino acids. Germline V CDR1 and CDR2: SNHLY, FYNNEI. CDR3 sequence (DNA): TGTGCCAGCAATAAGGCAGGGTCCGACAGCTCCTACGAGCAGTACTTC. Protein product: CASNKAGSDSSYEQYF.

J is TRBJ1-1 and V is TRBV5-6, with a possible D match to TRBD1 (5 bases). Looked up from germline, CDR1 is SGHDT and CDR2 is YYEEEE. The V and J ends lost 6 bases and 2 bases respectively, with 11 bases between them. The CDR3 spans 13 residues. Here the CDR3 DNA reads TGTGCCAGCAAGAGACAGATTAACACTGAAGCTTTCTTT. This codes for CASKRQINTEAFF.